Sequencing of this T cell receptor beta chain was carried out in a study of blood T cell repertoires in COVID-19. Looked up from germline, CDR1 is SNHLY and CDR2 is FYNNEI. The CDR3 loop spans 12 amino acids. Trimming left V 0 bases short and J 4 bases short, with 3 bases between. This clone was seen a handful of times. Per the study methods: Cell counts per sample came from amplifying reference gene primers. Profiled with immunoSEQ multiplex PCR; TCRdb holds only in-frame clones, not every one. The V and J calls and clone size were taken over from that table, and D and trimming were inferred from the DNA. Here the sample spans about 81,000 clones, around nine tenths being singletons.

The sample was peripheral blood. V and J are TRBV2 and TRBJ1-2; D uncertain. The TCR originated in a woman older than 75 with acute or convalescent COVID-19. CDR3 amino acids: CASSEASYGYTF. CDR3 in DNA: TGTGCCAGCAGTGAAGCGAGCTATGGCTACACCTTC.